This T cell receptor beta chain derives from a study of cytomegalovirus exposure and HLA in healthy donors. The CDR3 is made up of 15 amino acids. In germline, CDR1 is SGHRS, CDR2 YFSETQ. V gave up 0 bases and J gave up 1 base, with 11 bases separating them. The study, taken as a whole, reports: Sequencing likely generated an artifact that appeared as a cluster of highly shared sequence variants. TRBV6-2, TRBV6-3 and other indistinguishable V segments were excluded. In most subjects, TCR beta sequences reportedly gave accurate predictions of HLA-A and HLA-B alleles. A further, later analysis showed that HLA-associated TCR beta chains (compared with equally common others) were more clonally expanded.

The PCR employed 60 Vbeta primers together with 13 Jbeta primers. The protocol was immunoSEQ multiplex PCR, while the TCRdb copy is restricted to in-frame clones and leaves out a portion. The sample lists about 200,000 clones; 75% to 90% were seen once. This clone occurred once. The target antigen is unknown. Sample: PBMCs. This TCR was sampled from a woman aged 35 to 49 in good health and CMV-seronegative. The rearrangement uses TRBV5-1 and TRBJ2-7; tentative D call: TRBD2 (5 bases). CDR3 DNA: TGCGCCAGCAGCTTGGAAGCGGCTAAATCCTACGAGCAGTACTTC. As protein: CASSLEAAKSYEQYF.